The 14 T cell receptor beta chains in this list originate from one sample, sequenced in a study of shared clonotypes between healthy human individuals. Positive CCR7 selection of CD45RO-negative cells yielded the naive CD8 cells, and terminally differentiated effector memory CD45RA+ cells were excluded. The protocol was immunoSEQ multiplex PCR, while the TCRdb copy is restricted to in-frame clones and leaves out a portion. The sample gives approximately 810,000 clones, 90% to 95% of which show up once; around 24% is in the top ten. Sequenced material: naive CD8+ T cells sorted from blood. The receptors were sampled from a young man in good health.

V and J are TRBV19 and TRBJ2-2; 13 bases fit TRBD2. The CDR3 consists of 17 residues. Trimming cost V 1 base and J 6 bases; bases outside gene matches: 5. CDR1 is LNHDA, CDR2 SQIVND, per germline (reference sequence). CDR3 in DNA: TGTGCCAGTAGTATAGCCCGGGGACTAGCGGGATCCGGGGAGCTGTTTTTT. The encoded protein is CASSIARGLAGSGELFF. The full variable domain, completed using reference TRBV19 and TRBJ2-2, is DGGITQSPKYLFRKEGQNVTLSCEQNLNHDAMYWYRQDPGQGLRLIYYSQIVNDFQKGDIAEGYSVSREKKESFPLTVTSAQKNPTAFYLCASSIARGLAGSGELFFGEGSRLTVL.

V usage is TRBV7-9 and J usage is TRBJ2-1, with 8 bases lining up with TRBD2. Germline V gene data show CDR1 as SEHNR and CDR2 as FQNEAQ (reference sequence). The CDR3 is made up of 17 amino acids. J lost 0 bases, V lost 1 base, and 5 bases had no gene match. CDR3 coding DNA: TGTGCCAGCAGCTTAGTAGGGAGCGGGAGCTCCTACAATGAGCAGTTCTTC. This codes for CASSLVGSGSSYNEQFF.

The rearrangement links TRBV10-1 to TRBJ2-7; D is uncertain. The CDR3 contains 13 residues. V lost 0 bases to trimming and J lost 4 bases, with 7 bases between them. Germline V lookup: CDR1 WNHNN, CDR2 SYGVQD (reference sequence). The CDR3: CASSESTGYEQYF. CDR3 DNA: TGCGCCAGCAGTGAGTCGACGGGTTACGAGCAGTACTTC.

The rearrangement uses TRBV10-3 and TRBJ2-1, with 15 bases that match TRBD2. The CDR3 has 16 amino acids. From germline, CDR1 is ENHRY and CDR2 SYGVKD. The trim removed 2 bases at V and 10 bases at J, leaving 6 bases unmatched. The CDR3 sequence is CAISEGLAGGPREQFF. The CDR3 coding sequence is TGTGCCATCAGTGAGGGACTAGCGGGAGGGCCTCGGGAGCAGTTCTTC.

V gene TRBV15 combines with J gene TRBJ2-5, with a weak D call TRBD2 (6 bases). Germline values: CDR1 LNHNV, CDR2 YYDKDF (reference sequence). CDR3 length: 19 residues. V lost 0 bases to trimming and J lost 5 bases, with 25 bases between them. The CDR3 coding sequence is TGTGCCACCAGCAGAGATCTAGTTGTATCGCGGGAAGGTTTGGAGACCCAGTACTTC. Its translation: CATSRDLVVSREGLETQYF.

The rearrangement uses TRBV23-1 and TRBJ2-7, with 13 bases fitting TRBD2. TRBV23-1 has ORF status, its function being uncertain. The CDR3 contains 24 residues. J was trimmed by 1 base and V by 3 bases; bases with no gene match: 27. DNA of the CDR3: TGCGCCAGCAGTCAGCCAACCTGTCCGGGACCAAAAGGACTAGCGGGAGACTGGTCCTACGAGCAGTACTTC. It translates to CASSQPTCPGPKGLAGDWSYEQYF.

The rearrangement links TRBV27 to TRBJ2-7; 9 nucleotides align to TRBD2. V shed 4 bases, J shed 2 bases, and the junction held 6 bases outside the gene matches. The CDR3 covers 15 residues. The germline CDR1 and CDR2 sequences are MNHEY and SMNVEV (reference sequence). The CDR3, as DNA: TGTGCCAGCAGTTCCTCTAGCGGGACTCCCTACGAGCAGTACTTC. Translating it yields CASSSSSGTPYEQYF.

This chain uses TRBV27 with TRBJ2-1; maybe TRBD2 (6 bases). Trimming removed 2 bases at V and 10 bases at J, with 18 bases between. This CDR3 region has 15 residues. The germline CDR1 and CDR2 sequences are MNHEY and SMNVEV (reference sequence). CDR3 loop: CASSLESSGGAEQFF. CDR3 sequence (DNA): TGTGCCAGCAGTTTAGAGAGTAGCGGCGGAGCGGAGCAGTTCTTC.

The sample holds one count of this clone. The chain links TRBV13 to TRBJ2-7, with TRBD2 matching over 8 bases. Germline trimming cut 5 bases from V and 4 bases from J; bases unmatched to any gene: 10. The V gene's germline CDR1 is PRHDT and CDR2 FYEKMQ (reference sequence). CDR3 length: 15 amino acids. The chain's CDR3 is CASSPPGLVSYEQYF. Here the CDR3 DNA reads TGTGCCAGCAGCCCCCCGGGACTAGTTTCGTACGAGCAGTACTTC.

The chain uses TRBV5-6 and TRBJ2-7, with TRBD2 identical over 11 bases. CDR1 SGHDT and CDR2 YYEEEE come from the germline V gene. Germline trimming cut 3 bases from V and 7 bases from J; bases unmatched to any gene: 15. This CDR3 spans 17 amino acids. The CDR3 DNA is TGTGCCAGCAGCTCCGACCCTGTACTAGCGGGAGCGAGGGAGCAGTACTTC. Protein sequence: CASSSDPVLAGAREQYF.

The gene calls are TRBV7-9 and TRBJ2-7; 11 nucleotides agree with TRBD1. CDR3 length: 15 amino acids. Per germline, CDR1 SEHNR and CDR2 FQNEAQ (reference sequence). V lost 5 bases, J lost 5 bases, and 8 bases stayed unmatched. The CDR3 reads CASSPGTGGIHEQYF. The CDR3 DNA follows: TGTGCCAGCAGCCCGGGGACAGGGGGAATCCACGAGCAGTACTTC.

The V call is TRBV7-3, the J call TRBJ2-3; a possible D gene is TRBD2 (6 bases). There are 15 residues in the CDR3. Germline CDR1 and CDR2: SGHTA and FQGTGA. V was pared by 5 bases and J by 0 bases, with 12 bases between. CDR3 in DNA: TGTGCCAGCAGCCCCTGGGGGACTAGCACAGATACGCAGTATTTT. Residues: CASSPWGTSTDTQYF.

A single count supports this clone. The CDR3 DNA reads TGTGCCAGCAGTTCCAGACTAGCGGGAGGGGATTACAATGAGCAGTTCTTC. It specifies CASSSRLAGGDYNEQFF. This sequence joins TRBV27 and TRBJ2-1; 14 bases are shared with TRBD2. The germline CDR1 and CDR2 sequences are MNHEY and SMNVEV (reference sequence). With V trimmed by 4 bases and J by 4 bases, 6 bases remained unmatched. The CDR3 runs to 17 residues.

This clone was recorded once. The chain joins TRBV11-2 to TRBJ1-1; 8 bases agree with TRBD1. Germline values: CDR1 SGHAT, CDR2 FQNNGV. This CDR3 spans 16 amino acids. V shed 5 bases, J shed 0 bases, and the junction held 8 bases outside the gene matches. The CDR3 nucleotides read TGTGCCAGCAGCCTCCTTCGGACAGGGATGAACACTGAAGCTTTCTTT. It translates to CASSLLRTGMNTEAFF.